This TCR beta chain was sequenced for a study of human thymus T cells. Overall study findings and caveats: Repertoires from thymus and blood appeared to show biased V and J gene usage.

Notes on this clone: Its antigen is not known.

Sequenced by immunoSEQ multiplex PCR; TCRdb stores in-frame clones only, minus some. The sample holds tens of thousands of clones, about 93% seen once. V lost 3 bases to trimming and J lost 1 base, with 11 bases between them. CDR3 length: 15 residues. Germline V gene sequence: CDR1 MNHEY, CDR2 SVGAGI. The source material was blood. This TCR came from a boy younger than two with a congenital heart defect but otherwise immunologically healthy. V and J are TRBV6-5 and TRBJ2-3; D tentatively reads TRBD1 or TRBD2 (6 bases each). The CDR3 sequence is CASSYGGPGTDTQYF. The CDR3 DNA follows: TGTGCCAGCAGTTATGGGGGGCCGGGCACAGATACGCAGTATTTT.